These T cell receptor beta chains were read from a single sample in a study of cytomegalovirus exposure and HLA in healthy donors. Clones were read by immunoSEQ multiplex PCR, and TCRdb kept only the in-frame ones, dropping some. The table has about 98,000 clones, over 75% seen once. Sequenced material: PBMCs. The receptors come from a man between 18 and 35 years old in good health and CMV-seropositive. Both conserved end residues are part of each CDR3. D genes are given only for firm matches. Rows may omit the clone size; those that give it use once, few, many or a size class.

TRBV15,TRBJ2-5,.,TRBD2,TGTGCCACCAGCAGAGTAGGACTAGTACCAGAGACCCAGTACTTC,CATSRVGLVPETQYF
TRBV11-2,TRBJ1-5,.,.,TGTGCCAGCAGCTTAGATGGGGGGGCCAGCAATCAGCCCCAGCATTTT,CASSLDGGASNQPQHF
TRBV11-3,TRBJ1-1,.,.,TGTGCCAGCAGCTTGGGACAGAACACTGAAGCTTTCTTT,CASSLGQNTEAFF
TRBV5-1,TRBJ1-2,once,TRBD1,TGCGCCAGCAGCTCCTACGACAGGGCGCTTGACTATGGCTACACCTTC,CASSSYDRALDYGYTF
TRBV9,TRBJ2-2,.,TRBD1,TGTGCCAGCAGCAGAAGACAGGGGGCGACGAACACCGGGGAGCTGTTTTTT,CASSRRQGATNTGELFF
TRBV27,TRBJ2-2,.,.,TGTGCCAGCAGTTTATGGGGGGGGCGGGTCGGGGAGCTGTTTTTT,CASSLWGGRVGELFF
TRBV5-1,TRBJ2-5,.,TRBD2,TGCGCCAGCAGCTTTGGCGCCCGATCTAGCGGGAGGGCGGAGACCCAGTACTTC,CASSFGARSSGRAETQYF
TRBV19,TRBJ1-5,.,TRBD1,TGTGCCAGTAGCCCTCTCGGACAGGGTTCAAGTCAGCCCCAGCATTTT,CASSPLGQGSSQPQHF
TRBV5-6,TRBJ2-3,.,.,TGTGCCAGCAGCCTCACAGATACGCAGTATTTT,CASSLTDTQYF
TRBV6-6,TRBJ2-3,once,.,TGTGCCAGCAGTTACAACCCGGGTATCACAGATACGCAGTATTTT,CASSYNPGITDTQYF
TRBV29-1,TRBJ2-7,.,TRBD1,TGCAGCGGGGACAGGGGGTTGGGAGGGGAGCAGTACTTC,CSGDRGLGGEQYF
TRBV23-1,TRBJ1-6,.,.,TGCGCCAGCAGTCACGCCCGACATAAGGCAGGGCTCAACCCTCATTCACCCCTCCACTTT,CASSHARHKAGLNPHSPLHF
TRBV7-3,TRBJ2-7,.,.,TGTGCCAGCAGCTTACGGACTAAGGACGAGCAGTACTTC,CASSLRTKDEQYF
TRBV7-3,TRBJ2-5,.,TRBD1,TGTGCCAGCAGCCCACAAGGGGGCGATGAGACCCAGTACTTC,CASSPQGGDETQYF
TRBV28,TRBJ2-1,.,TRBD2,TGTGCCAGCAGTTCCGGCGGGACTAGCACAAATGAGCAGTTCTTC,CASSSGGTSTNEQFF
TRBV19,TRBJ1-2,.,TRBD1,TGTGCCAGTAGGGTCCCAGGGGGCGCCCCGCATGGCTACACCTTC,CASRVPGGAPHGYTF
TRBV27,TRBJ2-7,.,.,TGTGCCAGCAGTTTTTCGGACTCCAGCTCCTACGAGCAGTACTTC,CASSFSDSSSYEQYF
TRBV7-7,TRBJ2-2,.,TRBD1,TGTGCCAGCAGGGATGCCGGGACAGACACCGGGGAGCTGTTTTTT,CASRDAGTDTGELFF
TRBV12-5,TRBJ1-6,few,.,TGTGCTAGTGGTTTGTCCGGGACAATGCATTCACCCCTCCACTTT,CASGLSGTMHSPLHF
TRBV5-6,TRBJ2-5,.,TRBD1,TGTGCCAGCAGCACACCAGGGACAGCCGATCAAGAGACCCAGTACTTC,CASSTPGTADQETQYF
TRBV7-2,TRBJ1-2,.,.,TGTGCCAGCAGCTTAGTTGGGGGACTACTCTTGATCGGTGGCTACACCTTC,CASSLVGGLLLIGGYTF
TRBV7-6,TRBJ2-1,.,TRBD2,TGTGCCAGCAGCCCAACGGGACTAGCGGGACGGGATGAGCAGTTCTTC,CASSPTGLAGRDEQFF
TRBV19,TRBJ2-7,.,TRBD2,TGTGCCAGTAGTTTCGGACTAGCTTACGAGCAGTACTTC,CASSFGLAYEQYF
TRBV7-2,TRBJ2-1,.,.,TGTGCCAGCAGCTCCAACATACACAATGAGCAGTTCTTC,CASSSNIHNEQFF
TRBV7-9,TRBJ2-7,.,.,TGTGCCAGCAGCTTAGGCCGGGGGTACGAGCAGTACTTC,CASSLGRGYEQYF
TRBV28,TRBJ2-7,.,TRBD2,TGTGCCAGCAAGCGGGGGGCGGGCGAGCAGTACTTC,CASKRGAGEQYF
TRBV5-4,TRBJ2-5,.,.,TGTGCCAGCAGCCCGGGTGGGTCGGGGGGCGAAAACCAAGAGACCCAGTACTTC,CASSPGGSGGENQETQYF
TRBV7-2,TRBJ2-2,.,TRBD2,TGTGCCAGCAGCTTTAGCGGGAGCGGTACCGGGGAGCTGTTTTTT,CASSFSGSGTGELFF
TRBV6-4,TRBJ2-4,.,TRBD2,TGTGCCAGCAGTGAATCGGGACTAGCGGGTGGTCCTCAGTACTTC,CASSESGLAGGPQYF
TRBV5-1,TRBJ1-1,.,.,TGCGCCAGCAGCTTGTTGGGTCAGGGGAACACTGAAGCTTTCTTT,CASSLLGQGNTEAFF
TRBV7-2,TRBJ2-3,once,.,TGTGCCAGCAGACGAGGTGACCACTTCACAGATACGCAGTATTTT,CASRRGDHFTDTQYF
TRBV9,TRBJ2-1,.,.,TGTGCCAGCAGCGTAAGCTGGAGCGGTGAGCAGTTCTTC,CASSVSWSGEQFF
TRBV6-1,TRBJ1-5,.,TRBD1,TGTGCCAGCAGTGCCAGGGGGCAAGATCAGCCCCAGCATTTT,CASSARGQDQPQHF
TRBV19,TRBJ2-1,.,TRBD2,TGTGCCAGTAGTACCGGGACTAGAGGTCACAATGAGCAGTTCTTC,CASSTGTRGHNEQFF
TRBV15,TRBJ2-5,.,TRBD1,TGTGCCACCAGCAGAGACACAGGGGACGAGACCCAGTACTTC,CATSRDTGDETQYF
TRBV14,TRBJ2-1,.,TRBD2,TGTGCCAGCAGCCACCTAGCGGGAGCGATTGGGTCCTACAATGAGCAGTTCTTC,CASSHLAGAIGSYNEQFF
TRBV6-5,TRBJ1-3,.,TRBD1,TGTGCCAGCAGCCTTGACAGGGGGAACACCATATATTTT,CASSLDRGNTIYF
TRBV9,TRBJ1-1,.,TRBD1,TGTGCCAGCAGCGTAGGACAGGGCGGGAACACTGAAGCTTTCTTT,CASSVGQGGNTEAFF
TRBV27,TRBJ1-5,.,TRBD1,TGTGCCAGCAGTCCTAGACAGGGGGCCTATCAGCCCCAGCATTTT,CASSPRQGAYQPQHF
TRBV5-1,TRBJ2-3,.,TRBD2,TGCGCCAGCAGCTCGGGACTAGCGGGAGGGCCTTCAGATACGCAGTATTTT,CASSSGLAGGPSDTQYF
TRBV11-3,TRBJ2-7,.,.,TGTGCCAGCAGCTGGACCGGGAACGAGCAGTACTTC,CASSWTGNEQYF
TRBV15,TRBJ2-7,once,.,TGTGCCACCAGCAGAGATCCTGGGACTTCCCAATATTACGAGCAGTACTTC,CATSRDPGTSQYYEQYF
TRBV5-4,TRBJ2-1,.,.,TGTGCCAGCAGCAAGGACGGGACATCCTCCTACAATGAGCAGTTCTTC,CASSKDGTSSYNEQFF
TRBV27,TRBJ2-7,once,.,TGTGCCAGCCAACGACCCCGGGACACTTACTACGAGCAGTACTTC,CASQRPRDTYYEQYF
TRBV5-1,TRBJ2-7,once,TRBD2,TGCGCCAGCAGCTTATCCCCGGGGTCGCGGGAGAGACACGAGCAGTACTTC,CASSLSPGSRERHEQYF
TRBV4-1,TRBJ2-1,.,TRBD2,TGCGCCAGCAGGTTAACCGGGACTAGCGGGGCAGATCTCTACAATGAGCAGTTCTTC,CASRLTGTSGADLYNEQFF
TRBV11-2,TRBJ2-1,.,TRBD2,TGTGCCAGCAGCGACTCCGGGACTAGCGGGGCGTCTGAGCAGTTCTTC,CASSDSGTSGASEQFF
TRBV9,TRBJ2-3,.,TRBD2,TGTGCCAGCAGCCCAACTAGCGGCAGAAGTACGCAGTATTTT,CASSPTSGRSTQYF
TRBV19,TRBJ1-4,.,TRBD1,TGTGCCAGTAGACCCACAGGGGAGGTGAATGAAAAACTGTTTTTT,CASRPTGEVNEKLFF
TRBV29-1,TRBJ2-1,.,.,TGCAGCGTTGACGCGTTGGATGAGCAGTTCTTC,CSVDALDEQFF
TRBV11-1,TRBJ1-1,few,.,TGTGCCAGCAGCGTAGGGGACACTTCGATGAACACTGAAGCTTTCTTT,CASSVGDTSMNTEAFF
TRBV7-9,TRBJ2-1,once,.,TGTGCCAGCAGCTTGGGAGCCAGTGAGCAGTTCTTC,CASSLGASEQFF
TRBV10-3,TRBJ2-5,few,.,TGTGCCTCCCAACTGGGGGGTATGGGGGGACAAGAGACCCAGTACTTC,CASQLGGMGGQETQYF
TRBV27,TRBJ1-5,.,TRBD1,TGTGCCAGCAGTACTATGGACAGGGATCAGCCCCAGCATTTT,CASSTMDRDQPQHF
TRBV18,TRBJ2-2,once,.,TGTGCCAGCTCACTCGATTTTCACAGGGTTGACTCGACCGGGGAGCTGTTTTTT,CASSLDFHRVDSTGELFF
TRBV27,TRBJ2-7,.,.,TGTGCCAGCAGCCGGGCGGGATACGAGCAGTACTTC,CASSRAGYEQYF
TRBV11-3,TRBJ1-2,few,TRBD1,TGTGCCAGCAGCTTAGGTGGCAGGGGGAACTATGGCTACACCTTC,CASSLGGRGNYGYTF
TRBV28,TRBJ1-1,.,TRBD1,TGTGCCAGCCAGGGACAGCTGAACACTGAAGCTTTCTTT,CASQGQLNTEAFF
TRBV5-1,TRBJ2-2,once,.,TGCGCCAGCAGTGTCAGGAACGGCGGGGAGCTGTTTTTT,CASSVRNGGELFF
TRBV7-9,TRBJ1-2,.,.,TGTGCCAGCAGCCACAGACAGGAGACCTATGGCTACACCTTC,CASSHRQETYGYTF